This T cell receptor beta chain was recovered during a study of shared clonotypes between healthy human individuals. Study conclusions and caveats: The study found lower generation probabilities in non-shared clonotypes than in those shared by all four donors.

Germline V gene sequence: CDR1 MNHNS, CDR2 SASEGT. The V and J ends lost 2 bases and 2 bases respectively, with 7 bases between them. This CDR3 is built from 13 residues. Concerning this clone itself: The antigen remains unidentified.

Original processing methods: ImmunoSEQ gave junction-only sequences without quality scores, so filtering differed. The data were produced by immunoSEQ multiplex PCR, yet TCRdb's version contains in-frame clones alone and is incomplete. That table supplies the V and J calls and clone size; D and trimming were determined from the DNA. Among about 1.1 million clones, 78% were seen once, and the ten largest hold approximately 0.5%. The V call is TRBV6-1, the J call TRBJ2-7; D remains unclear. The source material was memory CD4+ T cells from PBMCs. The sample's subset: CD45RA-negative fraction. This clonotype was obtained from a man between 18 and 29 years old in good health. Some clones in this sample may be carry-over from other donors' samples. The CDR3 region has the DNA TGTGCCAGCAGTGAACTCCCTACCTACGAGCAGTACTTC. Its protein product is CASSELPTYEQYF.